The present TCR beta chain was sequenced within a study of Tregs in tolerant kidney transplant recipients. Method: immunoSEQ multiplex PCR; TCRdb's copy keeps in-frame clones and lacks some. The sample shows 60,000 to 75,000 clones, approximately 83% of them seen only once. In this sample, this clone turned up once. CDR3 length equals 14 residues. The V end lost 0 bases, the J end lost 6 bases, and 9 bases lay between the germline ends. The germline V gene encodes CDR1 MGHRA and CDR2 YSYEKL. The rearrangement links TRBV4-1 to TRBJ2-1; no firm D call. The sequencing here drew on Tregs from blood, taken before the transplant. The clonotype was recovered from a human donor who received a combined kidney and bone marrow transplant. The CDR3 DNA reads TGCGCCAGCAGCCAAGATCTTCGAGGCAATGAGCAGTTCTTC. Protein: CASSQDLRGNEQFF.